This TCR beta chain was identified in a study of blood T cell repertoires in COVID-19. Authors' methods: How many nucleated cells were present was estimated from reference gene primer amplification. Method: immunoSEQ multiplex PCR; TCRdb's copy keeps in-frame clones and lacks some. The DNA was the basis for D and trimming; V, J and clone size are from that table. This sample has roughly 260,000 clones, with around nine tenths found just once. The receptor comes from a man in his forties who had recovered from COVID-19. Sequences were obtained from peripheral blood.

CDR3 region: CASSPLAGDTQYF. CDR3 bases: TGTGCCAGCAGTCCCCTGGCCGGGGATACGCAGTATTTT. V gene TRBV7-9 combines with J gene TRBJ2-3; D remains ambiguous. CDR3 length equals 13 residues. The V gene lost 6 bases and the J gene lost 6 bases, with 13 bases spanning the gap. Germline V gives CDR1 SEHNR, CDR2 FQNEAQ (reference sequence).